One sample yielded the 18 T cell receptor beta chains listed below, sequenced in a study of shared clonotypes between healthy human individuals. Naive CD8 cells lacked CD45RO, underwent positive selection for CCR7 and left out terminally differentiated effector memory CD45RA+ cells. The assay was immunoSEQ multiplex PCR, and TCRdb's table has in-frame clones only and misses some. This sample has a few million clones, with 80% to 95% found just once. Sequencing used naive CD8+ T cells from PBMCs. These receptors came from a man aged 18 to 30 in good health. Some clones in this sample may be carry-over from other donors' samples.

In its sample, this clone was seen a few times. This sequence joins TRBV7-9 and TRBJ1-2, with D perhaps matching TRBD1 (5 bases). Trimming cost V 3 bases and J 8 bases, with 16 bases left between them. CDR3 length equals 14 residues. Germline CDR1 and CDR2: SEHNR and FQNEAQ (reference sequence). The CDR3 DNA is TGTGCCAGCAGCTTCGGGCTAGGAAGGGGAGGCTACACCTTC. Amino acids: CASSFGLGRGGYTF.

The chain has TRBV18 and TRBJ1-1; D is perhaps TRBD1 (6 bases). V lost 1 base and J 3 bases, leaving 9 bases between the germline ends. This CDR3 contains 14 residues. CDR1 KGHSH and CDR2 LQKENI come from the germline V gene. CDR3 sequence: CASSPLPGDTEAFF. The CDR3 DNA is TGTGCCAGCTCACCACTCCCAGGGGACACTGAAGCTTTCTTT.

The V and J genes are TRBV6-5 and TRBJ1-2; 8 bases fit TRBD1. In germline, CDR1 is MNHEY, CDR2 SVGAGI. With V trimmed by 6 bases and J by 4 bases, 10 bases remained unmatched. The CDR3 loop spans 15 amino acids. The chain's CDR3 is CASSPQSGTGYGYTF. The CDR3 DNA reads as TGTGCCAGCAGCCCCCAATCCGGGACAGGCTATGGCTACACCTTC.

The chain uses TRBV9 and TRBJ2-3, with a weak D call TRBD1 (6 bases). Germline V gene lookup returns CDR1 SGDLS and CDR2 YYNGEE. V lost 3 bases and J 0 bases, leaving 17 bases between the germline ends. CDR3 length: 17 amino acids. The DNA for the CDR3 is TGTGCCAGCAGCGCCCGGACAGCCTTAACTAGCACAGATACGCAGTATTTT. It specifies CASSARTALTSTDTQYF.

In DNA form, the CDR3 reads TGTGCCAGCAGTCCGTGGGACGGGGGATACTATGGCTACACCTTC. Its protein product is CASSPWDGGYYGYTF. This chain links TRBV28 with TRBJ1-2; perhaps TRBD1 as D (5 bases). This CDR3 comprises 15 residues. Trimming removed 5 bases from V and 3 bases from J, with 16 bases in between. CDR1 is MDHEN and CDR2 is SYDVKM in the germline V gene.

The chain uses TRBV27 and TRBJ2-1, with unresolved D. V gave up 0 bases and J gave up 2 bases, with 11 bases separating them. Per the germline V gene, CDR1 is MNHEY and CDR2 is SMNVEV (reference sequence). The CDR3 runs 16 residues. CDR3 in amino acids: CASSLSPQTAYNEQFF. The CDR3 bases are TGTGCCAGCAGTTTATCTCCTCAGACGGCCTACAATGAGCAGTTCTTC.

The rearrangement joins TRBV11-2 to TRBJ2-1; 8 nucleotides match TRBD2. The germline CDR1 and CDR2 sequences are SGHAT and FQNNGV. The CDR3 loop spans 18 amino acids. J was trimmed by 2 bases and V by 1 base; bases with no gene match: 10. Here the CDR3 DNA reads TGTGCCAGCAGCTTAGTTCGTCCGGCGGGAGGCCCCTACAATGAGCAGTTCTTC. The encoded protein is CASSLVRPAGGPYNEQFF. Looking up the rest from reference TRBV11-2 and TRBJ2-1 gives the full variable domain: EAGVAQSPRYKIIEKRQSVAFWCNPISGHATLYWYQQILGQGPKLLIQFQNNGVVDDSQLPKDRFSAERLKGVDSTLKIQPAKLEDSAVYLCASSLVRPAGGPYNEQFFGPGTRLTVL.

The genes are TRBV7-9 and TRBJ1-5, with a tentative D call TRBD1 (5 bases). The CDR3 extends over 14 amino acids. Between the trimmed V and J ends, which lost 6 bases and 4 bases, there was a span of 13 bases. The germline gives CDR1 SEHNR, CDR2 FQNEAQ (reference sequence). The CDR3 coding sequence is TGTGCCAGCAGGCGAGACGGGGGGAATCAGCCCCAGCATTTT. It codes for CASRRDGGNQPQHF.

The chain joins TRBV6-5 to TRBJ1-4, with TRBD1 as a possible D gene (6 bases). From germline, CDR1 is MNHEY and CDR2 SVGAGI. This CDR3 has 14 amino acids. With 5 bases removed from V and 8 bases from J, the gap between germline ends came to 15 bases. Here the CDR3 DNA reads TGTGCCAGCAGTCCCGGGGGCGAGGACGAAAAACTGTTTTTT. Translation: CASSPGGEDEKLFF.

The V gene is TRBV19, the J gene TRBJ1-2; 7 bases are shared with TRBD1. This CDR3 comprises 15 residues. Per germline, CDR1 LNHDA and CDR2 SQIVND (reference sequence). The V and J ends lost 6 bases and 4 bases, in that order; junction bases with no gene match: 11. The CDR3 sequence is CASRGGDRDFYGYTF. The CDR3 coding sequence is TGTGCCAGTAGAGGGGGAGACAGGGACTTCTATGGCTACACCTTC.

This chain links TRBV4-3 with TRBJ2-1; 13 nucleotides match TRBD2. CDR1 and CDR2 (germline): LGHNA, YSLEER. This CDR3 has 17 residues. Trimming at V came to 4 bases and at J to 5 bases, leaving 8 bases not matched to a gene. The CDR3 nucleotides read TGCGCCAGCAGCCCCGCCGACGGGACTAGCGGGAACAATGAGCAGTTCTTC. Translating it yields CASSPADGTSGNNEQFF.

The gene calls are TRBV27 and TRBJ1-2; no clear D gene. The CDR3 is 13 amino acids. The germline V gene has CDR1 MNHEY and CDR2 SMNVEV (reference sequence). Trimming left V 3 bases short and J 5 bases short, with 10 bases between. CDR3 amino acids: CASSLRYPYGYTF. The CDR3 bases are TGTGCCAGCAGTTTGAGATATCCGTATGGCTACACCTTC.

The V call is TRBV2, the J call TRBJ2-7; D may match TRBD1 or TRBD2 (6 bases each). The CDR3 is 17 amino acids. V was clipped by 6 bases and J by 0 bases, with 21 bases between them. From germline, CDR1 is SNHLY and CDR2 FYNNEI. CDR3 loop: CASRGRTDSTPSYEQYF. In nucleotides, the CDR3 is TGTGCCAGCAGGGGGAGGACAGACTCAACTCCCTCCTACGAGCAGTACTTC.

This chain links TRBV27 with TRBJ1-1; no definite D call. The CDR3 has 13 residues. Trimming removed 7 bases from V and 0 bases from J, with 9 bases in between. Per the germline V gene, CDR1 is MNHEY and CDR2 is SMNVEV (reference sequence). CDR3 coding DNA: TGTGCCAGCAATGCGAGGATGAACACTGAAGCTTTCTTT. It codes for CASNARMNTEAFF.

CDR3 sequence (DNA): TGTGCCAGCAGTTTACGGGACAGGGGCGAGCAGTACTTC. Translating gives CASSLRDRGEQYF. V gene TRBV27 combines with J gene TRBJ2-7; 10 nucleotides match TRBD1. With V trimmed by 2 bases and J by 6 bases, 1 base remained unmatched. The germline V gene encodes CDR1 MNHEY and CDR2 SMNVEV (reference sequence). The CDR3 sequence is 13 residues long.

The chain combines TRBV15 with TRBJ2-7; 7 bases match TRBD1. V shed 1 base, J shed 2 bases, and the junction held 8 bases outside the gene matches. Germline V lookup: CDR1 LNHNV, CDR2 YYDKDF (reference sequence). This CDR3 is built from 16 residues. The DNA for the CDR3 is TGTGCCACCAGCAGAGGAAGTAGGGGGCCTGCCTACGAGCAGTACTTC. Translating it yields CATSRGSRGPAYEQYF.

The chain combines TRBV19 with TRBJ1-4, with D possibly TRBD1 on 5 matching bases. V was clipped by 7 bases and J by 5 bases, with 11 bases between them. Germline lookup yields CDR1 LNHDA and CDR2 SQIVND (reference sequence). The CDR3 spans 13 residues. Here the CDR3 reads CASNQQENEKLFF. Here the CDR3 DNA reads TGTGCCAGTAATCAACAGGAAAATGAAAAACTGTTTTTT.

The chain carries TRBV5-4 and TRBJ2-7, with 11 positions matching TRBD2. CDR3 length equals 16 residues. With V trimmed by 2 bases and J by 3 bases, 7 bases remained unmatched. Germline CDR1 is SGHNT and CDR2 is YYREEE (reference sequence). CDR3 sequence (DNA): TGTGCCAGCAGCTTACTCTTAACTAGCGGGAGCTACGAGCAGTACTTC. This gives the protein CASSLLLTSGSYEQYF.